This T cell receptor beta chain was identified during a study of response to subunit inactivated influenza vaccine. This clonotype was counted between two and nine times. V was clipped by 4 bases and J by 4 bases, with 17 bases between them. Germline CDR1 reads SGHKS; CDR2 reads YYEKEE (reference sequence). This CDR3 spans 15 amino acids. TCRdb analysed the RT-PCR reads with MiXCR anew, one entry per CDR3 protein. The top ten hold 11% of the sample, which has 710,000 or so distinct CDR3 sequences, 15% to 19% seen once. The chain joins TRBV5-5 to TRBJ1-2; D gene ambiguous. The source material was PBMCs from blood, sampled 12 days after vaccination. The TCR originated in a man aged 45 to 65 who received an inactivated influenza vaccine. CDR3 in amino acids: CASSPSAAGGYGYTF. The CDR3, as DNA: TGTGCCAGCAGCCCAAGTGCGGCGGGTGGCTATGGCTACACCTTC.